This T cell receptor (beta chain) is drawn from a study of blood T cell repertoires in COVID-19. Study information: Sites across the United States, Italy and Spain contributed samples from acute and convalescent COVID-19. Nucleic acid was either cDNA or gDNA, and it came from T cells, B-cell-depleted T cells, or PBMCs.

J gave up 0 bases and V 4 bases, and 11 bases lay outside the gene matches. From germline, CDR1 is LNHDA and CDR2 SQIVND (reference sequence). CDR3 size: 17 residues. As handled by the study authors: Reference gene primer amplification in the assay estimated nucleated cell counts. Produced via immunoSEQ multiplex PCR; TCRdb's table is partial and in-frame only. The D gene and trimming were derived from the DNA, and the V and J assignments and clone size from that table. The sample yields 150,000 to 180,000 clones, 75% to 85% seen once. This TCR was sampled from a woman aged 60-70 years with COVID-19, enrolled during active disease. The chain joins TRBV19 to TRBJ1-1; 7 nucleotides line up with TRBD1. The sequenced material came from peripheral blood. The CDR3 is CASSKPLAGQMNTEAFF. The CDR3 nucleotides are TGTGCCAGTAGTAAGCCCCTCGCGGGACAGATGAACACTGAAGCTTTCTTT.